Below, 29 T cell receptor beta chains from the same sample are listed, as sequenced in a study of CD8 T cells in ankylosing spondylitis. TCRdb reprocessed the 5' RACE reads via MiXCR and lists one record per CDR3 protein. Among 100,000 to 150,000 distinct CDR3 sequences listed, around 15% were seen once. The sample comprised blood, either unsorted or a sorted T cell fraction (not recorded which). These receptors originate from a female donor with ankylosing spondylitis or in good health (not recorded which).

Only a few counts were recorded for this clonotype. V usage is TRBV7-2 and J usage is TRBJ2-5; 10 bases are a match to TRBD1. This CDR3 has 15 amino acids. CDR1 and CDR2 (germline): SGHTA, FQGNSA. With V trimmed by 5 bases and J by 3 bases, 6 bases remained unmatched. This CDR3 reads CASSPTGTGEETQYF. In nucleotides, the CDR3 is TGTGCCAGCAGCCCTACCGGGACAGGGGAAGAGACCCAGTACTTC.

This clonotype has at least ten counts. J is TRBJ1-1 and V is TRBV20-1, with 9 bases identical to TRBD1. Germline lookup yields CDR1 DFQATT and CDR2 SNEGSKA (reference sequence). V lost 0 bases and J lost 3; bases outside the gene matches: 5. This CDR3 contains 15 residues. CDR3 nucleotides: TGCAGTGCTAGAGAAGGACAGGGGTCGCACACTGAAGCTTTCTTT. It is translated as CSAREGQGSHTEAFF.

In this sample, this clonotype turned up once. A much larger clone differs from this one at a single base, so this may be a read error. This rearrangement joins TRBV25-1 to TRBJ2-7; D is perhaps TRBD1 or TRBD2 (7 bases each). This CDR3 is built from 14 residues. Germline V gives CDR1 MGHDK, CDR2 SYGVNS. The DNA for the CDR3 is TGTGCCAGCAGTAGCGGGACAGCTACCTACGACCAGTACTTC. It yields the protein CASSSGTATYDQYF.

This clonotype was counted a few times. The chain joins TRBV7-8 to TRBJ1-4, with 10 bases matching TRBD1. V lost 7 bases to trimming and J lost 3 bases; unmatched junction nucleotides: 8. CDR3 length equals 16 residues. CDR1 SGHVS and CDR2 FQNEAQ come from the germline V gene. DNA of the CDR3: TGTGCCAGCACCCAGACAGGGGGCGCACCTAATGAAAAACTGTTTTTT. Its translation: CASTQTGGAPNEKLFF.

This clonotype was found many times. The rearrangement links TRBV3-1 to TRBJ2-7; 9 bases are a match to TRBD2. CDR3 length equals 14 residues. Germline V gene data show CDR1 as LGHDT and CDR2 as YNNKEL (reference sequence). V shed 4 bases, J shed 6 bases, and the junction held 7 bases outside the gene matches. CDR3 residues: CASSPLARGGEQYF. The CDR3 coding sequence is TGTGCCAGCAGCCCACTGGCGCGGGGGGGCGAGCAGTACTTC.

As to this clonotype: This may stem from a read error, because a much larger clone lies one nucleotide away. The chain couples TRBV7-3 to TRBJ2-1; D possibly corresponds to TRBD1 (5 bases). This CDR3 contains 12 residues. Looked up from germline, CDR1 is SGHTA and CDR2 is FQGTGA. V lost 6 bases and J 7 bases, leaving 10 bases between the germline ends. The CDR3 loop is CASSFAGNEQFF. The CDR3 coding sequence is TGTGCCAGCAGTTTTGCAGGGAATGAGCAGTTCTTC.

The chain couples TRBV11-2 to TRBJ2-2; D ambiguous. Germline CDR1 reads SGHAT; CDR2 reads FQNNGV. The CDR3 extends over 16 amino acids. The V and J ends lost 3 bases and 0 bases respectively, with 11 bases between them. In nucleotides, the CDR3 is TGTGCCAGCAGCTTCGGACCGAGAGCGAACACCGGGGAGCTGTTTTTT. Its protein is CASSFGPRANTGELFF.

This chain connects TRBV29-1 to TRBJ2-1; weak D call: TRBD2 (6 bases). Trimming removed 4 bases from V and 4 bases from J, with 17 bases in between. Germline-derived CDR1 and CDR2 are SQVTM and ANQGSEA. The CDR3 runs 15 residues. The CDR3 is CSVVKRLGSYNEQFF. The CDR3 DNA is TGCAGCGTTGTGAAGCGACTAGGCTCGTACAATGAGCAGTTCTTC.

In this sample, this clonotype turned up once. A much larger clone lies a single base off, so this may be a read error. Likely a read error: the CDR3 ends without its conserved phenylalanine or tryptophan. The chain uses TRBV5-1 and TRBJ2-7; 10 nucleotides line up with TRBD1. CDR3 size: 16 residues. CDR1 is SGHRS and CDR2 is YFSETQ in the germline V gene. The junction had 10 bases not matched to a gene; V was cut back by 0 bases and J by 7 bases. Here the CDR3 reads CASSLAAGTGVVEQYY. CDR3 nucleotides: TGCGCCAGCAGCTTGGCCGCCGGGACAGGGGTAGTAGAGCAGTACTAC.

This clonotype was seen at least ten times. This chain links TRBV6-4 with TRBJ2-1; tentative D call: TRBD2 (5 bases). Germline V gives CDR1 MRHNA, CDR2 SNTAGT. Deletions cut 2 bases from V and 7 bases from J, with 12 bases between. There are 14 residues in the CDR3. The CDR3 region is CASSDTRTPNEQFF. DNA of the CDR3: TGTGCCAGCAGTGACACTAGGACCCCTAATGAGCAGTTCTTC.

The rearrangement joins TRBV5-1 to TRBJ2-1; 8 nucleotides line up with TRBD2. V lost 0 bases and J lost 12; bases outside the gene matches: 11. This CDR3 has 15 residues. Germline values: CDR1 SGHRS, CDR2 YFSETQ. This CDR3 is CASSLAGAGDTGQFF. As DNA, the CDR3 is TGCGCCAGCAGCTTGGCCGGAGCGGGGGATACTGGGCAGTTCTTC.

The J gene is TRBJ2-5, the V gene TRBV15; D unclear. V was shortened by 0 bases and J by 1 base, with 6 bases between the two germline ends. CDR1 and CDR2 (germline): LNHNV, YYDKDF (reference sequence). The length of the CDR3 is 14 residues. The CDR3 DNA sequence: TGTGCCACCAGCAGAGACGGCCCCCAAGAGACCCAGTACTTC. Encoded protein: CATSRDGPQETQYF.

This clonotype was picked up one time. This could be a read error, since a much larger clone is one nucleotide away. V is TRBV5-1 and J is TRBJ2-5; the D call may be TRBD1 or TRBD2 (5 bases each). Germline V gene data show CDR1 as SGHRS and CDR2 as YFSETQ. This CDR3 is built from 14 residues. This CDR3 is CTSSLGVGRETQYF. In DNA form, the CDR3 reads TGCACCAGCAGCTTGGGGGTAGGGAGAGAGACCCAGTACTTC.

Details on this clonotype: A much larger clone is a single base away; this may be a read error. The chain uses TRBV5-1 and TRBJ2-3, with D possibly matching TRBD1 (5 bases). The CDR3 covers 13 residues. In germline, CDR1 is SGHRS, CDR2 YFSETQ. CDR3 DNA sequence: TGCGCCGGCAGCTTGGAGACAGCAGATACGCAGTATTTT. This gives the protein CAGSLETADTQYF.

The chain couples TRBV6-5 to TRBJ1-5, with D possibly matching TRBD1 (6 bases). Trimming left V 4 bases short and J 3 bases short, with 16 bases between. The CDR3 length is 16 residues. Germline V gene lookup returns CDR1 MNHEY and CDR2 SVGAGI. CDR3 protein: CASSSSRTDNNQPQHF. CDR3 bases: TGTGCCAGCAGTTCTTCCAGGACAGATAACAATCAGCCCCAGCATTTT.

This clonotype came up many times. The chain couples TRBV28 to TRBJ2-3, with D perhaps matching TRBD2 (7 bases). Germline V gene sequence: CDR1 MDHEN, CDR2 SYDVKM. The CDR3 has 14 residues. V was pared by 5 bases and J by 3 bases, with 12 bases between. Written as DNA, the CDR3 is TGTGCCAGCAGTCAAGGGGGGGGAACAGATACGCAGTATTTT. Translation: CASSQGGGTDTQYF. The variable domain in full, with the rest retrieved from reference TRBV28 and TRBJ2-3, is DVKVTQSSRYLVKRTGEKVFLECVQDMDHENMFWYRQDPGLGLRLIYFSYDVKMKEKGDIPEGYSVSREKKERFSLILESASTNQTSMYLCASSQGGGTDTQYFGPGTRLTVL.

There are many counts of this clonotype. The chain carries TRBV7-2 and TRBJ1-4; 8 bases map to TRBD1. The germline V gene has CDR1 SGHTA and CDR2 FQGNSA. This CDR3 comprises 15 residues. After removal of 4 bases from V and 7 bases from J, the junction contained 8 bases not matched to a gene. CDR3 nucleotides: TGTGCCAGCAGCTCCACAGGGGGTATTGTTGAAAAACTGTTTTTT. Protein product: CASSSTGGIVEKLFF.

Only a few counts were recorded for this clonotype. The CDR3 nucleotides are TGTGCCACCTCTAGCGGAAGCTCCTACAATGAGCAGTTCTTC. It yields the protein CATSSGSSYNEQFF. This chain connects TRBV12-3 or TRBV12-4 to TRBJ2-1; 7 bases fit TRBD2. Trimming took 10 bases from V and 0 from J; bases not matched to a gene: 6. CDR3 length: 14 amino acids.

In this sample, this clonotype turned up many times. The chain joins TRBV5-1 to TRBJ1-2, with D perhaps TRBD1 (5 bases). Trimming removed 0 bases at V and 6 bases at J, with 9 bases between. Germline V gene data show CDR1 as SGHRS and CDR2 as YFSETQ. The CDR3 is 13 amino acids. The CDR3 spells CASSLEGRDGYTF. The CDR3 DNA sequence: TGCGCCAGCAGCTTGGAGGGCAGGGATGGCTACACCTTC.

This clonotype was picked up many times. The V gene is TRBV12-3 or TRBV12-4, the J gene TRBJ2-1; 12 bases map to TRBD2. V was clipped by 6 bases and J by 6 bases; unmatched bases: 6. The CDR3 is 15 amino acids. The CDR3, as DNA: TGTGCCAGCAGCACGACTAGCGGGAGTTTCAATGAGCAGTTCTTC. This encodes CASSTTSGSFNEQFF.

The chain recombines TRBV2 with TRBJ2-7; D is perhaps TRBD1 (6 bases). From germline, CDR1 is SNHLY and CDR2 FYNNEI. CDR3 length equals 12 residues. The V end lost 4 bases, the J end lost 4 bases, and 8 bases lay between the germline ends. CDR3 region: CASSVRGYEQYF. As DNA, the CDR3 is TGTGCCAGCAGTGTCAGGGGATACGAGCAGTACTTC. Full variable domain (remainder filled in from reference TRBV2 and TRBJ2-7): EPEVTQTPSHQVTQMGQEVILRCVPISNHLYFYWYRQILGQKVEFLVSFYNNEISEKSEIFDDQFSVERPDGSNFTLKIRSTKLEDSAMYFCASSVRGYEQYFGPGTRLTVT.

This clonotype was found a few times. The gene calls are TRBV20-1 and TRBJ1-5, with D perhaps TRBD1 (6 bases). The CDR3 totals 14 residues. V was clipped by 5 bases and J by 2 bases, with 13 bases between them. Germline CDR1 reads DFQATT; CDR2 reads SNEGSKA (reference sequence). The CDR3 sequence: CSAAPGHRNQPQHF. The CDR3 nucleotides read TGCAGTGCTGCACCGGGACACCGCAATCAGCCCCAGCATTTT.

This chain connects TRBV12-3 or TRBV12-4 to TRBJ2-7; 7 bases line up with TRBD1. Trimming removed 6 bases from V and 3 bases from J; junction bases left unmatched: 11. This CDR3 has 15 amino acids. The CDR3 DNA reads as TGTGCCAGCAGAACAGGGGATGGGGCTCTCTACGAGCAGTACTTC. It specifies CASRTGDGALYEQYF.

The chain couples TRBV7-9 to TRBJ2-3, with TRBD2 matching over 8 bases. Germline lookup yields CDR1 SEHNR and CDR2 FQNEAQ (reference sequence). The CDR3 has 16 amino acids. J was trimmed by 1 base and V by 5 bases; bases with no gene match: 8. CDR3 coding DNA: TGTGCCAGCAGCCCGGTGGCAGCGGGGGGCACAGATACGCAGTATTTT. Translated, it gives CASSPVAAGGTDTQYF.

This chain links TRBV5-1 with TRBJ2-4, with a possible D match to TRBD2 (5 bases). There are 14 residues in the CDR3. Trimming took 1 base from V and 6 from J, leaving 11 bases between them. Per germline, CDR1 SGHRS and CDR2 YFSETQ. The CDR3 coding sequence is TGCGCCAGCAGCTTGTCCGTCGCGGGAAACATTCAGTACTTC. It specifies CASSLSVAGNIQYF.

V and J are TRBV20-1 and TRBJ1-5, with D tentatively TRBD1 (5 bases). The CDR3 runs 15 residues. From germline, CDR1 is DFQATT and CDR2 SNEGSKA (reference sequence). The ends were cut back, 4 bases at V and 0 bases at J, with 13 bases in the middle. The CDR3 coding sequence is TGCAGTGCTATTGTGGGGGGGTATAGCAATCAGCCCCAGCATTTT. Its translation: CSAIVGGYSNQPQHF.

This clonotype appeared many times. The chain employs TRBV12-3 or TRBV12-4 and TRBJ2-7; D is uncertain. Trimming removed 8 bases from V and 1 base from J, with 6 bases in between. The CDR3 spans 11 residues. The CDR3: CASSKSYEQYF. Written as DNA, the CDR3 is TGTGCCAGCTCCAAGTCCTACGAGCAGTACTTC.

This clonotype was counted ten times or more. CDR3 bases: TGCAGTGCCAAGGACTACAGGGCCGAGCAGTACTTC. Its protein is CSAKDYRAEQYF. The genes are TRBV20-1 and TRBJ2-7; D possibly matches TRBD1 or TRBD2 (6 bases each). The CDR3 spans 12 residues. The V and J ends lost 6 bases and 6 bases respectively, with 15 bases between them. From germline, CDR1 is DFQATT and CDR2 SNEGSKA (reference sequence).

Comment on this clonotype: A much larger clonotype is one base distant, so this may be a read error. The genes are TRBV12-3 or TRBV12-4 and TRBJ2-3; D uncertain. The CDR3 spans 17 residues. Trimming took off 0 bases at V and 4 bases at J, with 17 bases between the two ends. CDR3 loop: CASSLAHGDLSSDTQYF. For the CDR3, the DNA is TGTGCCAGCAGTTTAGCGCATGGGGATCTCAGCTCAGATACGCAGTATTTT.